These 6 T cell receptor beta chains were sequenced from one sample in a study of TET2 disruption in CD19-targeted CAR T cells. Their antigens are not known. The treatment: autologous CTL019 cells: CD19 CAR with 4-1BB and CD3 zeta domains. Profiled with immunoSEQ multiplex PCR; TCRdb holds only in-frame clones, not every one. The sample totals 20,000 to 30,000 clones; its top ten clones hold 1.5% to 2%. The sequencing used CD8- CAR+ T cells sorted from cultured blood T cells, collected for CD19 CAR T cell therapy. Subset meaning: CD8-negative CAR-positive T cells from the infusion product. Receptors originate from a man aged 65-85 years with chronic lymphocytic leukemia.

Details on this clone: Sequencing ends 3 residues short of the CDR3 end; the germline J gene provides the rest. This chain joins TRBV20-1 and TRBJ1-2; the match to TRBD1 covers 7 bases. CDR3 length: 13 residues. In germline, CDR1 is DFQATT, CDR2 SNEGSKA (reference sequence). The CDR3 spells CSAPSPGQRDYTF. The sequenced part of the CDR3 DNA is TGCAGTGCTCCTTCTCCGGGACAGCGCGAC.

As to this clone: The read ends 3 residues before the CDR3 terminus; that terminus is restored from the germline J gene. The genes are TRBV20-1 and TRBJ2-7, with 10 bases identical to TRBD2. V lost 2 bases to trimming and J lost 3 bases; unmatched junction nucleotides: 4. CDR3 length: 14 residues. CDR1 and CDR2 (germline): DFQATT, SNEGSKA (reference sequence). The part of the CDR3 DNA that was read is TGCAGTGCTAGAATTAGCGGGGGGAACTACGAG. It translates to CSARISGGNYE. The full CDR3 protein is CSARISGGNYEQYF.

Remarks on this clone: The CDR3 end falls 3 residues outside the read, so it is completed with the germline J gene. The chain joins TRBV20-1 to TRBJ2-7; 9 positions match TRBD1. V was pared by 5 bases and J by 2 bases, with 4 bases of the junction left unmatched. Germline assignment: CDR1 DFQATT and CDR2 SNEGSKA (reference sequence). The CDR3 loop spans 13 amino acids. The sequenced part of the CDR3 DNA is TGCAGTGCTTCGACAGGGGGGACCTACGAG. Translated: CSASTGGTYE. The full CDR3 is CSASTGGTYEQYF.

As for this clone: The read terminates 3 residues before the CDR3 end, so the remaining end is supplied by the germline J gene. The chain has TRBV4-1 and TRBJ2-3, with D possibly matching TRBD1 (6 bases). This CDR3 spans 16 amino acids. Germline CDR1 reads MGHRA; CDR2 reads YSYEKL. V was shortened by 2 bases and J by 3 bases, with 15 bases between the two germline ends. CDR3 loop: CASSQSRAGVTDTQYF. The CDR3 bases that were read are TGCGCCAGCAGCCAATCCCGGGCAGGGGTTACAGATACG.

On this clone itself: The read ends 3 residues early relative to the CDR3; the germline J gene fills the gap. This rearrangement joins TRBV19 to TRBJ1-1; D possibly corresponds to TRBD1 (5 bases). CDR3 length equals 15 residues. Germline assignment: CDR1 LNHDA and CDR2 SQIVND (reference sequence). The CDR3: CASSIGRVTPDTAFF. CDR3 bases read: TGTGCCAGTAGTATAGGCAGGGTCACTCCAGATACG.

On this clone itself: The read comes to an end 3 residues before the CDR3 does, leaving the germline J gene to fill in the end. The rearrangement uses TRBV10-3 and TRBJ2-7, with unresolved D. Per germline, CDR1 ENHRY and CDR2 SYGVKD. The CDR3 extends over 14 amino acids. V was trimmed by 3 bases and J by 3 bases, leaving 12 bases between them. The CDR3 loop is CAISDPRIYYEQYF. CDR3 bases read: TGTGCCATCAGTGACCCTAGGATCTACTACGAG.